One and the same sample provided the 19 T cell receptor beta chains below, sequenced in a study of tumor and adjacent non-tumor tissue in lung cancer. The template was RNA from unsorted bulk tissue. Three rounds of nested PCR, following a modified ARM-PCR protocol, produced the TCRbeta library. A single record per CDR3 protein comes from TCRdb applying MiXCR to the multiplex PCR reads. Of 75,000 to 95,000 distinct CDR3 sequences in the sample, about two thirds are singletons; the top ten hold approximately 9.5%. The sequenced sample consisted of lung tumor tissue. The receptor source for this set is a woman aged 40 to 50 with non-small cell lung cancer.

About this clonotype: A junction end diverges from the germline sequence, so it may reflect a read error. The chain joins TRBV5-1 to TRBJ2-2, with D perhaps matching TRBD2 (5 bases). Germline V CDR1 and CDR2: SGHRS, YFSETQ. CDR3 size: 16 residues. CDR3 residues: CASSLFPAVNTGELAF. In DNA, the CDR3 is TGCGCCAGCAGCTTGTTTCCAGCAGTTAACACCGGGGAGCTGGCTTTT.

The chain recombines TRBV30 with TRBJ2-5, with TRBD2 matching over 7 bases. The J segment lost 5 bases and the V segment lost 4 bases, leaving 13 bases of the junction unmatched. Germline-derived CDR1 and CDR2 are GTSNPN and SVGIG (reference sequence). This CDR3 region has 15 residues. The CDR3 loop reads CAWNIGQGGKETQYF. The CDR3, as DNA: TGTGCCTGGAATATTGGCCAGGGAGGGAAGGAGACCCAGTACTTC.

The genes are TRBV11-2 and TRBJ2-3; D gene unclear. This CDR3 has 14 residues. Per germline, CDR1 SGHAT and CDR2 FQNNGV. V lost 6 bases and J lost 4, with 14 bases in between. Written as DNA, the CDR3 is TGTGCCAGCAGTCCTCTAAGCGCATCAGATACGCAGTATTTT. This sequence encodes CASSPLSASDTQYF. Supplemented by reference TRBV11-2 and TRBJ2-3, the full variable domain reads EAGVAQSPRYKIIEKRQSVAFWCNPISGHATLYWYQQILGQGPKLLIQFQNNGVVDDSQLPKDRFSAERLKGVDSTLKIQPAKLEDSAVYLCASSPLSASDTQYFGPGTRLTVL.

This clonotype was observed a few times. A single base separates this from a much larger clone, so it may be a read error. The chain has TRBV6-1 and TRBJ1-2; no firm D call. CDR1 and CDR2 (germline): MNHNS, SASEGT. The CDR3 totals 13 residues. DNA for the CDR3: TGTGCCAACAGTGAAGCTGGGGAGGCCTTCTACACCTTC. This translates into CANSEAGEAFYTF.

This clonotype was seen only a few times. With a much larger clone just one base away, this may be a read error. The chain combines TRBV29-1 with TRBJ1-1; 8 nucleotides align to TRBD1. The germline CDR1 and CDR2 sequences are SQVTM and ANQGSEA. CDR3 size: 16 residues. The CDR3 loop reads CNVNYGTGGRDTEAFF. The CDR3 DNA sequence: TGCAACGTTAATTACGGGACAGGAGGCAGGGACACTGAAGCTTTCTTT.

This chain connects TRBV6-4 to TRBJ2-3; 8 nucleotides align to TRBD1. The V gene end was trimmed by 4 bases and the J gene end by 3 bases; junction bases not matched to a gene: 3. Per germline, CDR1 MRHNA and CDR2 SNTAGT. The CDR3 is 14 amino acids. For the CDR3, the DNA is TGTGCCAGCAGTGCGGACAGGGAAACAGATACGCAGTATTTT. Protein product: CASSADRETDTQYF.

In this sample, this clonotype turned up many times. The genes are TRBV7-9 and TRBJ2-7; D is ambiguous. V was shortened by 7 bases and J by 5 bases, with 18 bases between the two germline ends. The CDR3 totals 14 residues. Germline V gene lookup returns CDR1 SEHNR and CDR2 FQNEAQ (reference sequence). The chain's CDR3 is CASTQPPGSHEQYF. Written as DNA, the CDR3 is TGTGCCAGCACACAGCCTCCAGGTTCCCACGAGCAGTACTTC.

In regard to this clonotype: The CDR3 ends on some other residue instead of the conserved phenylalanine or tryptophan, so this is likely a read error. V usage is TRBV11-2 and J usage is TRBJ2-7; a weak D match, TRBD1 (6 bases). Germline V CDR1 and CDR2: SGHAT, FQNNGV. V lost 6 bases to trimming and J lost 5 bases, with 23 bases between them. There are 16 residues in the CDR3. The CDR3 sequence is CASSPLGGQGYHEQYL. In DNA form, the CDR3 reads TGTGCCAGCAGTCCCCTCGGTGGGCAGGGGTACCACGAGCAGTACCTC.

A note on this clonotype: An end of the junction differs from the germline gene, which may be a read error. The rearrangement links TRBV4-1 to TRBJ2-1, with a weak D call TRBD1 (5 bases). Germline-derived CDR1 and CDR2 are MGHRA and YSYEKL. The CDR3 consists of 12 residues. CDR3 residues: CASSLRGHPQLF. The CDR3 DNA reads TGCGCCAGCAGCCTAAGGGGCCACCCGCAGTTATTC.

Ten or more counts support this clonotype. The J gene is TRBJ1-5, the V gene TRBV4-2; a possible D gene is TRBD1 (6 bases). The germline V gene has CDR1 LGHNA and CDR2 YNFKEQ. The CDR3 is made up of 14 amino acids. Trimming cost V 1 base and J 6 bases, with 10 bases left between them. The CDR3 loop is CASSQGTGTQPQHF. The CDR3, as DNA: TGTGCCAGCAGCCAAGGTACAGGGACTCAGCCCCAGCATTTT.

Worth noting for this clonotype: One junction end does not reproduce the germline sequence, and a read error may be involved. This chain joins TRBV4-1 and TRBJ1-2, with no clear D. The CDR3 extends over 11 amino acids. The germline V gene has CDR1 MGHRA and CDR2 YSYEKL. CDR3 nucleotide sequence: TGCGCCATCAGCCATGATTTCGAGAAGACCTTC. Translating it yields CAISHDFEKTF.

This clonotype was seen once. Mismatch with germline at one junction end may stem from a read error. The V and J genes are TRBV11-2 and TRBJ2-1; D is undetermined. The germline gives CDR1 SGHAT, CDR2 FQNNGV. This CDR3 contains 16 residues. DNA of the CDR3: TGTGCCAGCAGTCCCCAGTTTGGGGATTCGTACATTGAGCAGTTCTTC. This translates into CASSPQFGDSYIEQFF.

This chain connects TRBV20-1 to TRBJ1-3; 7 bases line up with TRBD1. Germline assignment: CDR1 DFQATT and CDR2 SNEGSKA (reference sequence). The ends lost 1 base at V and 1 base at J; junction bases unmatched: 7. The CDR3 covers 16 residues. The CDR3 DNA reads as TGCAGTGCTAGAGGGCCGGGACAGAATTCTGGAAACACCATATATTTT. Encoded protein: CSARGPGQNSGNTIYF.

In its sample, this clonotype ranks as medium-sized. This rearrangement joins TRBV12-3 or TRBV12-4 to TRBJ2-5; perhaps TRBD2 as D (6 bases). The V gene lost 6 bases and the J gene lost 2 bases, with 13 bases spanning the gap. CDR3 length: 14 residues. CDR3 nucleotides: TGTGCCAGCAGGGCGGGACTGCATCAAGAGACCCAGTACTTC. Translating it yields CASRAGLHQETQYF.

This clonotype was counted a single time. This sequence joins TRBV11-2 and TRBJ1-1; TRBD1 aligns across 8 bases. The CDR3 totals 14 residues. J lost 9 bases, V lost 5 bases, and 11 bases had no gene match. CDR1 and CDR2 (germline): SGHAT, FQNNGV. This CDR3 is CASSPDRGGNKAFF. As DNA, the CDR3 is TGTGCCAGCAGCCCAGACAGGGGAGGCAATAAAGCTTTCTTT.

To note about this clonotype: At one boundary the junction diverges from the germline segment, which might be a read error. The chain has TRBV11-2 and TRBJ2-1; TRBD2 might be the D (6 bases). Per the germline V gene, CDR1 is SGHAT and CDR2 is FQNNGV. The CDR3 sequence is 16 residues long. CDR3 sequence (DNA): TGTGCCAGCAGCAAGACACTAGCTGTACTGTACAATGCGCAGTTCTTT. Its protein is CASSKTLAVLYNAQFF.

As to this clonotype: The junction and the germline gene differ at one end; a read error may be behind it. The V call is TRBV29-1, the J call TRBJ2-5; 11 bases fit TRBD2. This CDR3 has 17 residues. Per the germline V gene, CDR1 is SQVTM and CDR2 is ANQGSEA. CDR3 region: CSVARFQTSGDQEIQYF. CDR3 DNA sequence: TGCAGCGTTGCCAGGTTCCAGACTAGCGGGGATCAAGAGATCCAGTACTTC.

Concerning this clonotype: A much larger clonotype is one base distant, so this may be a read error. The chain employs TRBV28 and TRBJ1-1, with D perhaps TRBD1 (5 bases). Trimming took 7 bases from V and 2 from J, leaving 14 bases between them. CDR1 and CDR2 from the germline V gene are MDHEN and SYDVKM. This CDR3 has 14 residues. CDR3 amino acids: CASTLGQTNTEAFF. DNA for the CDR3: TGTGCCAGCACCCTGGGGCAGACCAACACTGAAGCTTTCTTT.

With regard to this clonotype: With a much larger clone just one base away, this may be a read error. This chain connects TRBV4-1 to TRBJ2-1; 8 nucleotides match TRBD2. CDR1 and CDR2 (germline): MGHRA, YSYEKL. The V segment lost 4 bases and the J segment 3 bases; nucleotides outside the gene matches: 8. CDR3 length: 16 amino acids. The CDR3 DNA reads as TGCGCCAGCAGCCGAAAGGGACTAGTGGACTACAATGAGCAGTTCTTC. This sequence encodes CASSRKGLVDYNEQFF.